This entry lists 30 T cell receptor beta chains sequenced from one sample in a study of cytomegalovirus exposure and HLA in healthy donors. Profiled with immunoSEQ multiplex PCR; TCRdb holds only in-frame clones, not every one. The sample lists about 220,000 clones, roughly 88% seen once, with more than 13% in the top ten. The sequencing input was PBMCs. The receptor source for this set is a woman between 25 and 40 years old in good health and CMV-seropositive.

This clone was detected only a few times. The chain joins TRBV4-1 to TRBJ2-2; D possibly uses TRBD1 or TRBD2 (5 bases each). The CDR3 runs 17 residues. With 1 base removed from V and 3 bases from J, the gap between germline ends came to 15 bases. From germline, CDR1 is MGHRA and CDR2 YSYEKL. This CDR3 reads CASSQVDMGVHTGELFF. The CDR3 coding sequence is TGCGCCAGCAGCCAAGTCGACATGGGGGTGCACACCGGGGAGCTGTTTTTT.

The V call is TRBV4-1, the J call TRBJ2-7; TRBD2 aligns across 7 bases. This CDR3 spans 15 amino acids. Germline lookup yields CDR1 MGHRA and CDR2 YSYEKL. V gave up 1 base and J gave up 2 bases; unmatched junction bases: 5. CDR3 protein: CASSQVSGEPYEQYF. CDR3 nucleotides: TGCGCCAGCAGCCAAGTCAGCGGGGAGCCCTACGAGCAGTACTTC.

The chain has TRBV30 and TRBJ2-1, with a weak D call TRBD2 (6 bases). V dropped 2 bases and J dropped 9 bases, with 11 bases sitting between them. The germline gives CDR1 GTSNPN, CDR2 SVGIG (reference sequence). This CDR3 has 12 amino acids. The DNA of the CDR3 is TGTGCCTGGAGTAGGTCGGAGGGTGAGCAGTTCTTC. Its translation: CAWSRSEGEQFF.

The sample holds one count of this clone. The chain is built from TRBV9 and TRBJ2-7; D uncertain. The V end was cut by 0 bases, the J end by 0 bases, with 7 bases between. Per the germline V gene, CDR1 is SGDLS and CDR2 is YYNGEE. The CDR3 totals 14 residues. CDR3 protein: CASSVDGFSYEQYF. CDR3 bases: TGTGCCAGCAGCGTAGACGGTTTCTCCTACGAGCAGTACTTC.

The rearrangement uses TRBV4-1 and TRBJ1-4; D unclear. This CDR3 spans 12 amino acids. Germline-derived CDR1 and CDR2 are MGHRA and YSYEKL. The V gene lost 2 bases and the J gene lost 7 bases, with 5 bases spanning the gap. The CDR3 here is CASSQSGEKLFF. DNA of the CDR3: TGCGCCAGCAGCCAATCGGGTGAAAAACTGTTTTTT.

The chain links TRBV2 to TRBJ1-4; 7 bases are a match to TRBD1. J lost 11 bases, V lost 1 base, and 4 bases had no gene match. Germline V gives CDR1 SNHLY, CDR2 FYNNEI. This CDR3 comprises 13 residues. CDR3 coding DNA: TGTGCCAGCAGTGAAGACAGGGGACCCAAACTGTTTTTT. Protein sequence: CASSEDRGPKLFF.

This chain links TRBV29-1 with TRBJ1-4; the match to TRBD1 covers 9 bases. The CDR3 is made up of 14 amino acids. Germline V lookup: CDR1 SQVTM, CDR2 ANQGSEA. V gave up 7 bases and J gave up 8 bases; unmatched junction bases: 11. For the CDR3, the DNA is TGCAGCGCCGCGGTCGCGACAGGGGGAGAAAAACTGTTTTTT. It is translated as CSAAVATGGEKLFF.

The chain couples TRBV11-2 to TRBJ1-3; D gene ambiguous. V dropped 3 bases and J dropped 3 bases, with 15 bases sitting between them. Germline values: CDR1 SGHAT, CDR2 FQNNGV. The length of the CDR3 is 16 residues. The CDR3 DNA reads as TGTGCCAGCAGCTTTGGCCAGCTCGGAGATGGAAACACCATATATTTT. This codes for CASSFGQLGDGNTIYF.

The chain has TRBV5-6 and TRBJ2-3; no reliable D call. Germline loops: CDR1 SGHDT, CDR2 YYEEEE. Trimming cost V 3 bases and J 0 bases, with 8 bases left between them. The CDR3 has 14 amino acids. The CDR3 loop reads CASSSDASTDTQYF. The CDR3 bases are TGTGCCAGCAGCTCCGACGCTAGCACAGATACGCAGTATTTT.

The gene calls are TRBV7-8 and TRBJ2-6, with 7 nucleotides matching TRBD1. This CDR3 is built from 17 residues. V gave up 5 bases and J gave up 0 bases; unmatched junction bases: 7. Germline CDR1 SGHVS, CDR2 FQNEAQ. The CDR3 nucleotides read TGTGCCAGCAGCCTCCGGGACAGTCACTCTGGGGCCAACGTCCTGACTTTC. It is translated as CASSLRDSHSGANVLTF.

CDR3: CASSVGTGRYEQYF. In nucleotides, the CDR3 is TGTGCCAGCAGCGTAGGGACAGGCCGATACGAGCAGTACTTC. The chain carries TRBV9 and TRBJ2-7, with 7 bases lining up with TRBD1. The trim removed 0 bases at V and 4 bases at J, leaving 4 bases unmatched. In germline, CDR1 is SGDLS, CDR2 YYNGEE. The CDR3 contains 14 residues.

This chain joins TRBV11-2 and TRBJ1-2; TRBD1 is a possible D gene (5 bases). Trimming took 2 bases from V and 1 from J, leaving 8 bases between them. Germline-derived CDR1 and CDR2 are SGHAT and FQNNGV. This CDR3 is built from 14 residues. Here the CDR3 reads CASSLLRVNYGYTF. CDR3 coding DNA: TGTGCCAGCAGCTTACTCAGGGTTAACTATGGCTACACCTTC.

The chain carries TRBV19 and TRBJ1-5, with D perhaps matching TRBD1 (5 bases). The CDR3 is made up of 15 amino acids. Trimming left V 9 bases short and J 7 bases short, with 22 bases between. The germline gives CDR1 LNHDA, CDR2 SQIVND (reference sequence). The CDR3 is CASRWTLRGGQPQHF. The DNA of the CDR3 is TGTGCCAGCCGATGGACCCTAAGGGGAGGGCAGCCCCAGCATTTT.

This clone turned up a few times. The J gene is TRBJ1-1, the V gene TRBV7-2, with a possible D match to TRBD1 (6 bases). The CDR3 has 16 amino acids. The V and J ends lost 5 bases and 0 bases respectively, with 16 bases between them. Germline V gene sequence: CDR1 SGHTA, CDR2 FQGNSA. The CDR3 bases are TGTGCCAGCAGCCTGACCTGGACAGTGCTGAACACTGAAGCTTTCTTT. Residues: CASSLTWTVLNTEAFF. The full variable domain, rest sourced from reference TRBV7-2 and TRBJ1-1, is GAGVSQSPSNKVTEKGKDVELRCDPISGHTALYWYRQSLGQGLEFLIYFQGNSAPDKSGLPSDRFSAERTGGSVSTLTIQRTQQEDSAVYLCASSLTWTVLNTEAFFGQGTRLTVV.

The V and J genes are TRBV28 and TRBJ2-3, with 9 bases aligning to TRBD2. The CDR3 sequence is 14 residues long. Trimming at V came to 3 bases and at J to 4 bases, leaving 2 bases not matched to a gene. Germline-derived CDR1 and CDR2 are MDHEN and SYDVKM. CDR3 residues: CASSLGGRADTQYF. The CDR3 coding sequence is TGTGCCAGCAGTTTGGGCGGGAGGGCAGATACGCAGTATTTT. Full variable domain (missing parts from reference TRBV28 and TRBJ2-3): DVKVTQSSRYLVKRTGEKVFLECVQDMDHENMFWYRQDPGLGLRLIYFSYDVKMKEKGDIPEGYSVSREKKERFSLILESASTNQTSMYLCASSLGGRADTQYFGPGTRLTVL.

The CDR3 sequence: CASSVGTYREKPQHF. CDR3 coding DNA: TGTGCCAGCAGCGTAGGGACCTACAGGGAAAAGCCCCAGCATTTT. V usage is TRBV9 and J usage is TRBJ1-5; D is perhaps TRBD1 (6 bases). The CDR3 has 15 residues. The V gene's germline CDR1 is SGDLS and CDR2 YYNGEE. Trimming took 0 bases from V and 8 from J, leaving 15 bases between them.

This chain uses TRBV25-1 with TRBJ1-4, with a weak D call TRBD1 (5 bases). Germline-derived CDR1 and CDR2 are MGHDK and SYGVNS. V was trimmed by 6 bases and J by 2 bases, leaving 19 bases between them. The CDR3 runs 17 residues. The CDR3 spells CASRPTGTRTTNEKLFF. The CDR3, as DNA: TGTGCCAGCAGGCCAACCGGGACCCGAACGACTAATGAAAAACTGTTTTTT.

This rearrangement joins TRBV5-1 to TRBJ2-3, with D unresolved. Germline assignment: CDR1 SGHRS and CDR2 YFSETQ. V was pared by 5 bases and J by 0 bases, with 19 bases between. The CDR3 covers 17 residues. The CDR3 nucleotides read TGCGCCAGCAGTGGCGGCGTGTATAGGAGAAGCACAGATACGCAGTATTTT. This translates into CASSGGVYRRSTDTQYF.

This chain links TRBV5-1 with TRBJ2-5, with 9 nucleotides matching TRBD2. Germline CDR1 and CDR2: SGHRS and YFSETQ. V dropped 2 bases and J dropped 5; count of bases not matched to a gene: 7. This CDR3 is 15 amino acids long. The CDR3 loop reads CASSFHLAGAETQYF. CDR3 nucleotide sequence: TGCGCCAGCAGCTTCCACTTAGCGGGAGCTGAGACCCAGTACTTC.

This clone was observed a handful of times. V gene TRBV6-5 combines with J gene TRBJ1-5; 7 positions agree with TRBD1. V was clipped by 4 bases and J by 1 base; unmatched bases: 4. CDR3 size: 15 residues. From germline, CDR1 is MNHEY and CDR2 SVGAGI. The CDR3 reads CASSLGGGSNQPQHF. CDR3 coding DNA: TGTGCCAGCAGTTTGGGAGGGGGCAGCAATCAGCCCCAGCATTTT.

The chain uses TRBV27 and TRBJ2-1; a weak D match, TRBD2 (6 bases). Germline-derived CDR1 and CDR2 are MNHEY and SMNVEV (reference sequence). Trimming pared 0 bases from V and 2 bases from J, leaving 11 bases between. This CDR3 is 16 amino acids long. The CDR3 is CASSLSAGDAYNEQFF. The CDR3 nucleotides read TGTGCCAGCAGTTTATCAGCGGGTGACGCCTACAATGAGCAGTTCTTC.

The CDR3 region is CAWSRGTGVSGANVLTF. The CDR3 coding sequence is TGTGCCTGGAGTCGGGGGACAGGGGTCTCTGGGGCCAACGTCCTGACTTTC. The rearrangement uses TRBV30 and TRBJ2-6, with TRBD1 matching 10 bases. V lost 2 bases to trimming and J lost 0 bases; unmatched junction nucleotides: 4. Germline CDR1 GTSNPN, CDR2 SVGIG (reference sequence). The CDR3 is 17 amino acids.

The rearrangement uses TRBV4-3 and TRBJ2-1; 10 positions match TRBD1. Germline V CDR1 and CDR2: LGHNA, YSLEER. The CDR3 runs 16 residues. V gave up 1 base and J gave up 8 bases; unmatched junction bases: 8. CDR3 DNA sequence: TGCGCCAGCAGCCAAGTATATGGGACAGGGGTAGATGAGCAGTTCTTC. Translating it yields CASSQVYGTGVDEQFF.

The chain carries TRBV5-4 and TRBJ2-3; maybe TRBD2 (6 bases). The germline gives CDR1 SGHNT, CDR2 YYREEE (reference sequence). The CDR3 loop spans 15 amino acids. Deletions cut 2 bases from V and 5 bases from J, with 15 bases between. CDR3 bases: TGTGCCAGCAGCTTTGGCGGGGCCGTGGGAGATACGCAGTATTTT. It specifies CASSFGGAVGDTQYF.

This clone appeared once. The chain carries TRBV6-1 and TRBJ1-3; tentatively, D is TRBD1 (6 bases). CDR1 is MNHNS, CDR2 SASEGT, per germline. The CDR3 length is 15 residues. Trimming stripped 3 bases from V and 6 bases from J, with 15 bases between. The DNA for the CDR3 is TGTGCCAGCAGTGATCTCCGGGGGGGGCTAAACACCATATATTTT. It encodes CASSDLRGGLNTIYF.

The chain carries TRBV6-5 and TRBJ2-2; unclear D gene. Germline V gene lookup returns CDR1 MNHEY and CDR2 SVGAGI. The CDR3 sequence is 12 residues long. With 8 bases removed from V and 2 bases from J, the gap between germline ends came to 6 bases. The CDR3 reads CASRSNTGELFF. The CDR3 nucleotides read TGTGCCAGCCGGTCAAACACCGGGGAGCTGTTTTTT.

The CDR3 protein is CASSWGGRGLLNIQYF. In nucleotides, the CDR3 is TGTGCCAGCAGTTGGGGGGGACGGGGATTATTAAACATTCAGTACTTC. This chain connects TRBV27 to TRBJ2-4, with 7 positions matching TRBD2. The CDR3 has 16 amino acids. The germline V gene has CDR1 MNHEY and CDR2 SMNVEV (reference sequence). J gave up 6 bases and V 4 bases, and 12 bases lay outside the gene matches.

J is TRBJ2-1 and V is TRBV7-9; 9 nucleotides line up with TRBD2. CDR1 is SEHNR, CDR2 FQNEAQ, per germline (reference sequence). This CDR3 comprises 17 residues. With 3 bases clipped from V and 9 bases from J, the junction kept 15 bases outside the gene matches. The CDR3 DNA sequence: TGTGCCAGCAGCTTTCGACTTGGTAGCGGGGGTTTAGGTGAGCAGTTCTTC. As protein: CASSFRLGSGGLGEQFF.

CDR3 nucleotides: TGCGCCAGCAGTGAAGACAGGGGTGGGGTGCAGTTCTTC. It is translated as CASSEDRGGVQFF. The genes are TRBV10-2 and TRBJ2-1; TRBD1 matches 8 bases. Germline CDR1 WSHSY, CDR2 SAAADI. This CDR3 is 13 amino acids long. V lost 3 bases, J lost 12 bases, and 7 bases stayed unmatched.

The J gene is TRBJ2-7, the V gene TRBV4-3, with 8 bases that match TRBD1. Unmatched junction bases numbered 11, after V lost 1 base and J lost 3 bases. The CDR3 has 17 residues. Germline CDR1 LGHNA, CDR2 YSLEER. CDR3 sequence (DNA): TGCGCCAGCAGCCAAGGGGGGACAGGCGAGGGGAACTACGAGCAGTACTTC. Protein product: CASSQGGTGEGNYEQYF.